This TCR beta chain was retrieved from a study of cytomegalovirus exposure and HLA in healthy donors. In the study overall: Genetic ancestry analysis placed more than 80% of the 400 or so donors that were genotyped in the Caucasian-associated cluster.

The PCR ran on 60 Vbeta and 13 Jbeta primers. This table comes from immunoSEQ multiplex PCR, and its TCRdb copy is limited to in-frame clones, with some not included. The sample has 140,000 to 150,000 clones, 80% to 85% seen once. As for this clone: The antigen is unknown.

Trimming at V came to 5 bases and at J to 4 bases, leaving 14 bases not matched to a gene. Germline assignment: CDR1 SGHTA and CDR2 FQGTGA. CDR3 size: 18 residues. General observations from the study: The authors judged a highly shared variant cluster likely a sequencing artifact.

Sequenced material: PBMCs. The origin of this receptor is a boy between 2 and 10 years old in good health and CMV-seronegative. This chain links TRBV7-3 with TRBJ2-6; 7 bases fit TRBD1. The CDR3 reads CASSPGRQGMRGANVLTF. CDR3 sequence (DNA): TGTGCCAGCAGCCCAGGAAGACAGGGTATGAGAGGGGCCAACGTCCTGACTTTC.